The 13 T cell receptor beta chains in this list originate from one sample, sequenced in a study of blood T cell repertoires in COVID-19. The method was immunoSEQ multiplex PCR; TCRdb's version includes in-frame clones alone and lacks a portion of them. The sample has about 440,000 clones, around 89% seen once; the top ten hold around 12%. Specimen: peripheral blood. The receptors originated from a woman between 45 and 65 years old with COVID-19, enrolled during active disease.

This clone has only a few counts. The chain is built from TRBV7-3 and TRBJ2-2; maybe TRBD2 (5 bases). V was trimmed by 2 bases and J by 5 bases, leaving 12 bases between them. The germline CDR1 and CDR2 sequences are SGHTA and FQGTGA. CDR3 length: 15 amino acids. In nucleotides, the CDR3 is TGTGCCAGCAGCTTATCCGCGGGCAAAACCGGGGAGCTGTTTTTT. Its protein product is CASSLSAGKTGELFF.

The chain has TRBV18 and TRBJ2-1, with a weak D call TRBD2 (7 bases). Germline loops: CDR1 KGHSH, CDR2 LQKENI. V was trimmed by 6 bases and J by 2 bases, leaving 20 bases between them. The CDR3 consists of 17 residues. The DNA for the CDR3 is TGTGCCAGCTCCCCGGCAGGCGGGGGCCGGACCTACAATGAGCAGTTCTTC. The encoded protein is CASSPAGGGRTYNEQFF.

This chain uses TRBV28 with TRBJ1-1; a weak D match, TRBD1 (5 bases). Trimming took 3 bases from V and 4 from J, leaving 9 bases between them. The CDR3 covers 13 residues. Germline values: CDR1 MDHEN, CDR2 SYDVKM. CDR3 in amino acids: CASSLWGGTEAFF. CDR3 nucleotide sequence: TGTGCCAGCAGTTTGTGGGGGGGCACTGAAGCTTTCTTT. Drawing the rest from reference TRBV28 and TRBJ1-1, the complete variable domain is DVKVTQSSRYLVKRTGEKVFLECVQDMDHENMFWYRQDPGLGLRLIYFSYDVKMKEKGDIPEGYSVSREKKERFSLILESASTNQTSMYLCASSLWGGTEAFFGQGTRLTVV.

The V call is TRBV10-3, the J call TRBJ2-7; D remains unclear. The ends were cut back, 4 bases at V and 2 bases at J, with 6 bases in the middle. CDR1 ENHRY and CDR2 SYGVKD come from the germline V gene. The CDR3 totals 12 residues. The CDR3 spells CAISGQAYEQYF. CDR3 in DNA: TGTGCCATCAGTGGTCAGGCCTACGAGCAGTACTTC.

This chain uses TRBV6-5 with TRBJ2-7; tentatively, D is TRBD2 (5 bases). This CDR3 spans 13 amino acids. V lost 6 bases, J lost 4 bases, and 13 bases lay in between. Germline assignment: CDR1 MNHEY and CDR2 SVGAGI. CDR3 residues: CASSPGGYYEQYF. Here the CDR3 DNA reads TGTGCCAGCAGCCCGGGCGGGTATTACGAGCAGTACTTC.

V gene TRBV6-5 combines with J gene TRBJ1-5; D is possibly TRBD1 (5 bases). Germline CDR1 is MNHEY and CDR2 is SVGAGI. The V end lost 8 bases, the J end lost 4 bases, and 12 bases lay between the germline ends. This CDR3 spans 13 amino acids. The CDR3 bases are TGTGCCAGCGGTCGTGCAGGGAATCAGCCCCAGCATTTT. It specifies CASGRAGNQPQHF.

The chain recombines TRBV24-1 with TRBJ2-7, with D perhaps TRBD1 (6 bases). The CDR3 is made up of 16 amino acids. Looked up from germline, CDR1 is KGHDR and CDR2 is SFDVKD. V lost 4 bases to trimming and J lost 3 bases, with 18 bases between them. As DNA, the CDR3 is TGTGCCACCAGTGAGGCTACCAGGGGATCCTACTACGAGCAGTACTTC. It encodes CATSEATRGSYYEQYF.

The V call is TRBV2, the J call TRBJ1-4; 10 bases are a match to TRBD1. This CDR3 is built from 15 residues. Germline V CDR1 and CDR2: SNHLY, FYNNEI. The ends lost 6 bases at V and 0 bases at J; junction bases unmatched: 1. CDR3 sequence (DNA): TGTGCCAGCAGCGGACAGGGGGCAACTAATGAAAAACTGTTTTTT. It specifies CASSGQGATNEKLFF. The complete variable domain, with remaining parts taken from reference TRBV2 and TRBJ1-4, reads EPEVTQTPSHQVTQMGQEVILRCVPISNHLYFYWYRQILGQKVEFLVSFYNNEISEKSEIFDDQFSVERPDGSNFTLKIRSTKLEDSAMYFCASSGQGATNEKLFFGSGTQLSVL.

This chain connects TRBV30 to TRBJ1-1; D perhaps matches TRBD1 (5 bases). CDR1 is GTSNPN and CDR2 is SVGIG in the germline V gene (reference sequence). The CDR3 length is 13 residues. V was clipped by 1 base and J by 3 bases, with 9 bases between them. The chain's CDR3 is CAWSEQADTEAFF. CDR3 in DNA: TGTGCCTGGAGTGAACAGGCAGACACTGAAGCTTTCTTT.

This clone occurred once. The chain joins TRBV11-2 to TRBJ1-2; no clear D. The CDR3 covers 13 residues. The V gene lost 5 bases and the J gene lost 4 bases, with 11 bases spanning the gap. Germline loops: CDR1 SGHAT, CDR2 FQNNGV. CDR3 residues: CASSPGESYGYTF. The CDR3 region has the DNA TGTGCCAGCAGCCCTGGGGAGAGCTATGGCTACACCTTC.

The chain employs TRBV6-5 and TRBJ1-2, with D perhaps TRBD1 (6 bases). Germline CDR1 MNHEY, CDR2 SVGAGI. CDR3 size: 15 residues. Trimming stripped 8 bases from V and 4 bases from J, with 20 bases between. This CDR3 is CASADTQGTVYGYTF. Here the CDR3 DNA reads TGTGCCAGCGCTGATACTCAGGGGACCGTCTATGGCTACACCTTC.

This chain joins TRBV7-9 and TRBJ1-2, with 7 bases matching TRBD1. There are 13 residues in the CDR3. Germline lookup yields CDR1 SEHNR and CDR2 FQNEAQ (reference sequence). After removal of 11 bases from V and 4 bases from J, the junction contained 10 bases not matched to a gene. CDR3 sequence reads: CAETQGGSYGYTF. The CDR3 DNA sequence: TGTGCCGAAACGCAGGGGGGAAGCTATGGCTACACCTTC.

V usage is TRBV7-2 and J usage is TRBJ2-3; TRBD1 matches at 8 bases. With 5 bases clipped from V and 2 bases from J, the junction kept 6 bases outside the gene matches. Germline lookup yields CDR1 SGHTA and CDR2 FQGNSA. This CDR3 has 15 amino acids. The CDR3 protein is CASSTRTGPTDTQYF. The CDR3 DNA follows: TGTGCCAGCAGCACGCGGACAGGGCCCACAGATACGCAGTATTTT.